This T cell receptor (beta chain) comes out of a study of shared clonotypes between healthy human individuals. Background on the study: The cohort comprised a couple of women and a few men. Their ages spanned 18 to 49 years.

On this clone: No antigen is known for it.

The CDR3 length is 14 residues. In germline, CDR1 is SGHRS, CDR2 YFSETQ. The V segment lost 7 bases and the J segment 7 bases; nucleotides outside the gene matches: 7. General observations from the study: Several donors showed sharing of approximately 5% of naive CD4 clonotypes. Memory subsets had estimated richness that was generally smaller than that of naive subsets.

Clones were read by immunoSEQ multiplex PCR, and TCRdb kept only the in-frame ones, dropping some. The table has 2 million to 2.5 million clones, nearly 97% seen once. The sequence was obtained from a man aged 18-30 years in good health. Specimen: naive CD4+ T cells sorted from blood. Subset meaning: CD45RA+ positively selected. This chain connects TRBV5-1 to TRBJ2-4; 11 bases are shared with TRBD1. As DNA, the CDR3 is TGCGCCAGCTCCGGGGGACAGGGGGGCAACATTCAGTACTTC. Its translation is CASSGGQGGNIQYF.